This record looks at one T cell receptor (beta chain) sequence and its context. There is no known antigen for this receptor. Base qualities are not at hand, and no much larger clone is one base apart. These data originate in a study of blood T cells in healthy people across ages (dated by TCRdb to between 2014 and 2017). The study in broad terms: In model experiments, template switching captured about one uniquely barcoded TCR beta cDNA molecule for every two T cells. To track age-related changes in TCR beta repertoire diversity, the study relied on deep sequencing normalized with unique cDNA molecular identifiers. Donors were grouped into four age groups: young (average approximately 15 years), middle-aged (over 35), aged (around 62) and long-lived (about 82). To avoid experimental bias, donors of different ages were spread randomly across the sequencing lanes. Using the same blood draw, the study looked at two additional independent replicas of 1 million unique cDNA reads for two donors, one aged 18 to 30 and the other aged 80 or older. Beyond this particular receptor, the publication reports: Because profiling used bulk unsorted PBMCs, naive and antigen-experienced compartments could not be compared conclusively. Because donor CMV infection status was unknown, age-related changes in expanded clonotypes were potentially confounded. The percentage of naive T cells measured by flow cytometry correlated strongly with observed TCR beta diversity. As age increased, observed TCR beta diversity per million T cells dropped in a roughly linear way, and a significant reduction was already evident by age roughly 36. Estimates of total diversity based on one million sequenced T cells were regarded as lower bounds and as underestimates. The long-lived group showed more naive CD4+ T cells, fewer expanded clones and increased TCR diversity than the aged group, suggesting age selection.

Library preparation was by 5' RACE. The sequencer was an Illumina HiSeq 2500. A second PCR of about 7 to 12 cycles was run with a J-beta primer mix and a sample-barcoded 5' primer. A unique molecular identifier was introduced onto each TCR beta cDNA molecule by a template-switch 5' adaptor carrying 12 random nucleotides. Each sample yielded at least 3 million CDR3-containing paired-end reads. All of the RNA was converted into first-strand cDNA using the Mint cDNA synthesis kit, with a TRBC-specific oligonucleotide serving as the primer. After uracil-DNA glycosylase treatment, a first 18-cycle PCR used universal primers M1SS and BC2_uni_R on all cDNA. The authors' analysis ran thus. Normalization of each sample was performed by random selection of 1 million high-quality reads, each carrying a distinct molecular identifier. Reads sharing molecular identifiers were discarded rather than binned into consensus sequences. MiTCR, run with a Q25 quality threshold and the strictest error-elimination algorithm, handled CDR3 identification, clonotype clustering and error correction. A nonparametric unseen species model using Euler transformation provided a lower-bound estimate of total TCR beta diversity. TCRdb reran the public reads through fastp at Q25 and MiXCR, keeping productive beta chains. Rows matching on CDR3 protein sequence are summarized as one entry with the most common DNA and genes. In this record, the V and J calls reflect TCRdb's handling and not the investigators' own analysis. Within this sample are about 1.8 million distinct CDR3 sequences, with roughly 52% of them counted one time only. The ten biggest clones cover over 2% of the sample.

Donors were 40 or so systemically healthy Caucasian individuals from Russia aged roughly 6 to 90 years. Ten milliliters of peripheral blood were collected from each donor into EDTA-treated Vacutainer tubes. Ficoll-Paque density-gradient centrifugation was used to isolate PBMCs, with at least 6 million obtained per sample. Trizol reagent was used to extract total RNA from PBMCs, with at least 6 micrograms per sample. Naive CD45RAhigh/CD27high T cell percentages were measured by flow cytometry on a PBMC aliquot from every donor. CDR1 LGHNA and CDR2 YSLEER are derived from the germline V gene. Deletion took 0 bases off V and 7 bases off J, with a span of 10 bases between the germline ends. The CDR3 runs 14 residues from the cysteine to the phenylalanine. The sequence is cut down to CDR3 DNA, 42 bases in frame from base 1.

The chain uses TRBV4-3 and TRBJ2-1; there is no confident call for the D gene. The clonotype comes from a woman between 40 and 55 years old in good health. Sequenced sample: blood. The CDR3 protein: CASSQDLWGNEQFF. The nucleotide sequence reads TGCGCCAGCAGCCAAGATCTGTGGGGTAATGAGCAGTTCTTC.